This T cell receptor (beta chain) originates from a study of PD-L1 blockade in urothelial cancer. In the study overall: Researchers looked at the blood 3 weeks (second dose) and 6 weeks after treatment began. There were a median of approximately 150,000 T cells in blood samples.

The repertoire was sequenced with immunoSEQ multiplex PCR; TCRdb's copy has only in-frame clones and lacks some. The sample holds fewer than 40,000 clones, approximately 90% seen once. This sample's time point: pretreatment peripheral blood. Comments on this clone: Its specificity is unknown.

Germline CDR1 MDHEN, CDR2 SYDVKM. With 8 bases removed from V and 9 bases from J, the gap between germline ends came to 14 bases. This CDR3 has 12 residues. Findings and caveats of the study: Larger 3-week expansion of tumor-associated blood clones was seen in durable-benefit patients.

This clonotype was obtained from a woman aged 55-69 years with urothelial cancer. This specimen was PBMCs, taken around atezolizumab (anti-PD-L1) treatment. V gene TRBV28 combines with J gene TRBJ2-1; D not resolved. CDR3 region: CASALLRSEQFF. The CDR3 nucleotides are TGTGCCAGCGCCCTTCTCCGGAGTGAGCAGTTCTTC.